A single sample is the source of the 31 T cell receptor beta chains below, sequenced in a study of OX40 agonist ivuxolimab in advanced cancers. TCRdb's table, derived via immunoSEQ multiplex PCR, lists solely in-frame clones and lacks some. The repertoire holds around 66,000 clones, with approximately 93% as singletons. Sequencing used CD4+ or CD8+ T cells sorted from blood, obtained in a trial of the OX40 agonist ivuxolimab. These receptor sequences come from an adult with an advanced solid tumor such as melanoma, head and neck, liver or kidney cancer.

This clone was recorded once. V is TRBV4-1 and J is TRBJ2-1; D is ambiguous. V was trimmed by 9 bases and J by 1 base, leaving 13 bases between them. The germline gives CDR1 MGHRA, CDR2 YSYEKL. The length of the CDR3 is 14 residues. The CDR3 loop reads CASTFHPSYNEQFF. The CDR3 DNA reads as TGCGCCAGTACCTTTCACCCATCCTACAATGAGCAGTTCTTC.

As concerns this clone: Other DNA sequences in this specimen translate into the identical CDR3. V gene TRBV6-1 combines with J gene TRBJ2-7; TRBD2 agrees at 7 bases. The V segment lost 6 bases and the J segment 7 bases; nucleotides outside the gene matches: 6. CDR1 is MNHNS, CDR2 SASEGT, per germline. The CDR3 consists of 12 residues. Written as DNA, the CDR3 is TGTGCCAGCAGGGACGGAGCGGGGGAGCAGTACTTC. This translates into CASRDGAGEQYF.

The V and J genes are TRBV4-2 and TRBJ2-1, with 9 bases lining up with TRBD1. V was pared by 4 bases and J by 7 bases, with 5 bases of the junction left unmatched. Per germline, CDR1 LGHNA and CDR2 YNFKEQ. The CDR3 runs 14 residues. Here the CDR3 reads CASSPGQGLNEQFF. Here the CDR3 DNA reads TGTGCCAGCAGCCCCGGACAGGGGCTGAATGAGCAGTTCTTC.

The chain carries TRBV13 and TRBJ2-3; D is uncertain. Germline loops: CDR1 PRHDT, CDR2 FYEKMQ (reference sequence). This CDR3 comprises 11 residues. Trimming removed 2 bases at V and 6 bases at J, with 3 bases between. Written as DNA, the CDR3 is TGTGCCAGCAGCTTATCCGATACGCAGTATTTT. It encodes CASSLSDTQYF.

The chain carries TRBV30 and TRBJ1-1; D unresolved. Germline V CDR1 and CDR2: GTSNPN, SVGIG (reference sequence). V was cut by 0 bases and J by 2 bases, with 10 bases left in between. The CDR3 is 14 amino acids. CDR3 protein: CAWSVWEGNTEAFF. The DNA of the CDR3 is TGTGCCTGGAGTGTGTGGGAGGGAAACACTGAAGCTTTCTTT.

This clone was picked up one time. The rearrangement joins TRBV15 to TRBJ2-7; 9 nucleotides agree with TRBD2. The CDR3 covers 15 residues. The germline V gene encodes CDR1 LNHNV and CDR2 YYDKDF (reference sequence). After removal of 4 bases from V and 6 bases from J, the junction contained 10 bases not matched to a gene. CDR3 protein: CATSTHSGGQGEQYF. The DNA for the CDR3 is TGTGCCACCAGCACACATAGCGGGGGCCAGGGCGAGCAGTACTTC.

This clone was seen a few times. This chain links TRBV19 with TRBJ1-5; weak D call: TRBD1 (5 bases). This CDR3 is built from 13 residues. Germline V gives CDR1 LNHDA, CDR2 SQIVND (reference sequence). Trimming took off 11 bases at V and 10 bases at J, with 21 bases between the two ends. This CDR3 is CASQGREIVPQHF. CDR3 nucleotides: TGTGCCTCCCAGGGCAGGGAGATTGTACCCCAGCATTTT. Drawing the rest from reference TRBV19 and TRBJ1-5, the complete variable domain is DGGITQSPKYLFRKEGQNVTLSCEQNLNHDAMYWYRQDPGQGLRLIYYSQIVNDFQKGDIAEGYSVSREKKESFPLTVTSAQKNPTAFYLCASQGREIVPQHFGDGTRLSIL.

The V and J genes are TRBV2 and TRBJ2-5, with 9 bases identical to TRBD1. This CDR3 spans 17 amino acids. V shed 2 bases and J 1 base; nucleotides not matched to a gene: 8. Germline CDR1 reads SNHLY; CDR2 reads FYNNEI. The CDR3 reads CASSEFRGQGPQETQYF. Here the CDR3 DNA reads TGTGCCAGCAGTGAATTTAGGGGACAGGGTCCCCAAGAGACCCAGTACTTC.

This sequence joins TRBV7-6 and TRBJ1-3, with D uncertain. CDR3 length equals 16 residues. Trimming removed 1 base at V and 0 bases at J, with 10 bases between. Germline values: CDR1 SGHVS, CDR2 FNYEAQ. As DNA, the CDR3 is TGTGCCAGCAGCTTAGGGGCTGGGGACTCTGGAAACACCATATATTTT. Amino acids: CASSLGAGDSGNTIYF.

The chain recombines TRBV19 with TRBJ1-1; D gene uncertain. V dropped 1 base and J dropped 4 bases, with 22 bases sitting between them. Germline values: CDR1 LNHDA, CDR2 SQIVND (reference sequence). The CDR3 contains 18 residues. In DNA form, the CDR3 reads TGTGCCAGTAGTATAGGTGTTAAAGGAGCTAGTACGCCCACTGAAGCTTTCTTT. Its protein product is CASSIGVKGASTPTEAFF. The full variable domain, with the rest looked up from reference TRBV19 and TRBJ1-1, is DGGITQSPKYLFRKEGQNVTLSCEQNLNHDAMYWYRQDPGQGLRLIYYSQIVNDFQKGDIAEGYSVSREKKESFPLTVTSAQKNPTAFYLCASSIGVKGASTPTEAFFGQGTRLTVV.

The chain employs TRBV20-1 and TRBJ2-3, with 7 bases fitting TRBD2. The J segment lost 8 bases and the V segment lost 5 bases, leaving 1 base of the junction unmatched. This CDR3 spans 10 amino acids. Germline V gene lookup returns CDR1 DFQATT and CDR2 SNEGSKA (reference sequence). The CDR3 sequence: CSAGTTTQYF. The CDR3 nucleotides are TGCAGTGCTGGGACTACTACGCAGTATTTT.

This clone was seen only once. The chain employs TRBV27 and TRBJ2-7; the match to TRBD1 covers 8 bases. V shed 6 bases, J shed 3 bases, and the junction held 10 bases outside the gene matches. This CDR3 has 15 residues. Germline V gene sequence: CDR1 MNHEY, CDR2 SMNVEV (reference sequence). CDR3 bases: TGTGCCAGCAGCTCTCTTGACAGGGGTTACTACGAGCAGTACTTC. This gives the protein CASSSLDRGYYEQYF.

V is TRBV6-5 and J is TRBJ2-7; D may be TRBD1 or TRBD2 (6 bases each). With 0 bases removed from V and 6 bases from J, the gap between germline ends came to 12 bases. The CDR3 contains 14 residues. Germline values: CDR1 MNHEY, CDR2 SVGAGI. CDR3 sequence: CASSYSGGASEQYF. The CDR3 nucleotides are TGTGCCAGCAGTTACTCCGGGGGCGCTAGCGAGCAGTACTTC.

This chain joins TRBV27 and TRBJ2-7; 10 nucleotides agree with TRBD1. The length of the CDR3 is 16 residues. Germline V gene sequence: CDR1 MNHEY, CDR2 SMNVEV (reference sequence). V shed 4 bases, J shed 5 bases, and the junction held 11 bases outside the gene matches. CDR3 amino acids: CASSSPSWDRGNEQYF. In DNA, the CDR3 is TGTGCCAGCAGTTCGCCCTCCTGGGACAGGGGAAACGAGCAGTACTTC.

This clone showed up just once. The rearrangement joins TRBV13 to TRBJ2-5; 9 bases match TRBD1. The length of the CDR3 is 15 residues. V lost 5 bases to trimming and J lost 5 bases; unmatched junction nucleotides: 9. Germline CDR1 is PRHDT and CDR2 is FYEKMQ (reference sequence). CDR3 protein: CASSEQQGARETQYF. The CDR3 nucleotides read TGTGCCAGCAGCGAACAACAGGGGGCACGTGAGACCCAGTACTTC.

In this sample, this clone turned up a few times. The chain has TRBV11-2 and TRBJ2-7; a weak D match, TRBD1 (5 bases). Looked up from germline, CDR1 is SGHAT and CDR2 is FQNNGV. This CDR3 contains 11 residues. The V and J ends lost 5 bases and 9 bases respectively, with 11 bases between them. The CDR3 nucleotides are TGTGCCAGCAGCCTTGACAGAAGGCAGTACTTC. This gives the protein CASSLDRRQYF. Together with reference TRBV11-2 and TRBJ2-7, the CDR3 gives the full variable domain: EAGVAQSPRYKIIEKRQSVAFWCNPISGHATLYWYQQILGQGPKLLIQFQNNGVVDDSQLPKDRFSAERLKGVDSTLKIQPAKLEDSAVYLCASSLDRRQYFGPGTRLTVT.

This chain joins TRBV27 and TRBJ1-1; 11 nucleotides match TRBD1. Trimming at V came to 6 bases and at J to 7 bases, leaving 1 base not matched to a gene. The CDR3 runs 12 residues. The V gene's germline CDR1 is MNHEY and CDR2 SMNVEV (reference sequence). For the CDR3, the DNA is TGTGCCAGCAGGGGACAGGGGGTTGAAGCTTTCTTT. Amino acid sequence: CASRGQGVEAFF.

This clone was detected a few times. The chain employs TRBV13 and TRBJ2-7, with a weak D call TRBD1 (5 bases). Per the germline V gene, CDR1 is PRHDT and CDR2 is FYEKMQ (reference sequence). The CDR3 is made up of 15 amino acids. The V end lost 6 bases, the J end lost 1 base, and 16 bases lay between the germline ends. CDR3 region: CASSFGRGGSYEQYF. In DNA, the CDR3 is TGTGCCAGCAGTTTCGGAAGGGGCGGTTCCTACGAGCAGTACTTC. Using reference TRBV13 and TRBJ2-7 for the parts outside the CDR3, the full variable domain is AAGVIQSPRHLIKEKRETATLKCYPIPRHDTVYWYQQGPGQDPQFLISFYEKMQSDKGSIPDRFSAQQFSDYHSELNMSSLELGDSALYFCASSFGRGGSYEQYFGPGTRLTVT.

This chain links TRBV29-1 with TRBJ1-2; tentative D call: TRBD1 (5 bases). The CDR3 extends over 13 amino acids. In germline, CDR1 is SQVTM, CDR2 ANQGSEA. The V end was cut by 3 bases, the J end by 5 bases, with 13 bases between. The CDR3 DNA follows: TGCAGCGTTGACTTGAAAGGGGCTTATGGCTACACCTTC. It codes for CSVDLKGAYGYTF.

The gene calls are TRBV2 and TRBJ1-5, with a tentative D call TRBD1 (6 bases). The CDR3 extends over 14 amino acids. V lost 4 bases to trimming and J lost 6 bases, with 13 bases between them. Germline V gene sequence: CDR1 SNHLY, CDR2 FYNNEI. CDR3 DNA sequence: TGTGCCAGCAGTGGCAGGGGAGTCGTTCAGCCCCAGCATTTT. It is translated as CASSGRGVVQPQHF.

The gene calls are TRBV19 and TRBJ1-5, with D tentatively TRBD1 (5 bases). The CDR3 contains 15 residues. The ends were cut back, 5 bases at V and 6 bases at J, with 17 bases in the middle. The germline gives CDR1 LNHDA, CDR2 SQIVND (reference sequence). The CDR3 DNA reads TGTGCCAGTAGTGCCCCGCAGCGTGGGGGTCAGCCCCAGCATTTT. Its translation: CASSAPQRGGQPQHF.

The chain recombines TRBV14 with TRBJ2-1; no reliable D call. Germline V CDR1 and CDR2: SGHDN, FVKESK. The length of the CDR3 is 13 residues. Trimming removed 4 bases from V and 8 bases from J, with 12 bases in between. CDR3 nucleotide sequence: TGTGCCAGCAGCCCCTCGATTCCAGATGAGCAGTTCTTC. Amino acid sequence: CASSPSIPDEQFF.

This sequence joins TRBV5-4 and TRBJ1-1; 12 positions match TRBD1. The CDR3 extends over 17 amino acids. From germline, CDR1 is SGHNT and CDR2 YYREEE (reference sequence). Trimming took 8 bases from V and 1 from J; bases not matched to a gene: 12. DNA for the CDR3: TGTGCCAGTTCGGGACAGGGGGCCCGGGACAGGAACACTGAAGCTTTCTTT. It encodes CASSGQGARDRNTEAFF.

This clone was counted between two and nine times. This chain uses TRBV9 with TRBJ2-5; 10 nucleotides align to TRBD1. V trimming: 4 bases; J trimming: 1 base; junction bases outside the gene matches: 4. This CDR3 is 15 amino acids long. Germline V gene sequence: CDR1 SGDLS, CDR2 YYNGEE. The CDR3 reads CASSLGQGGQETQYF. The DNA of the CDR3 is TGTGCCAGCAGCCTTGGACAGGGGGGCCAAGAGACCCAGTACTTC.

The sample holds one count of this clone. This chain joins TRBV6-1 and TRBJ1-5; D uncertain. The germline V gene encodes CDR1 MNHNS and CDR2 SASEGT. V was trimmed by 4 bases and J by 4 bases, leaving 5 bases between them. This CDR3 has 12 amino acids. In nucleotides, the CDR3 is TGTGCCAGCAGTGGGAGAAATCAGCCCCAGCATTTT. Protein sequence: CASSGRNQPQHF.

The genes are TRBV7-3 and TRBJ1-1, with unresolved D. Trimming took off 2 bases at V and 8 bases at J, with 12 bases between the two ends. The CDR3 is 13 amino acids. CDR1 and CDR2 from the germline V gene are SGHTA and FQGTGA. CDR3 loop: CASSLGSLDEAFF. In DNA, the CDR3 is TGTGCCAGCAGCTTAGGATCTCTAGACGAAGCTTTCTTT.

The chain uses TRBV27 and TRBJ1-2, with D possibly TRBD1 on 6 matching bases. Germline V gene sequence: CDR1 MNHEY, CDR2 SMNVEV (reference sequence). Trimming pared 3 bases from V and 8 bases from J, leaving 16 bases between. This CDR3 is built from 14 residues. In nucleotides, the CDR3 is TGTGCCAGCAGTTTCTTTGGGGGCTGGCGGGGCTACACCTTC. Translated, it gives CASSFFGGWRGYTF.

This clone came up a few times. The chain combines TRBV7-9 with TRBJ2-1, with 7 bases matching TRBD1. The CDR3 is 15 amino acids. Trimming took 10 bases from V and 6 from J; bases not matched to a gene: 15. Germline assignment: CDR1 SEHNR and CDR2 FQNEAQ (reference sequence). Written as DNA, the CDR3 is TGTGCCACCTCAGGGGACAGCTTATTTCCCAATGAGCAGTTCTTC. It is translated as CATSGDSLFPNEQFF.

This chain joins TRBV28 and TRBJ2-1; 9 nucleotides align to TRBD1. The CDR3 sequence is 15 residues long. Trimming removed 6 bases from V and 4 bases from J; junction bases left unmatched: 7. Germline loops: CDR1 MDHEN, CDR2 SYDVKM. Here the CDR3 DNA reads TGTGCCAGCAGCCTCGGGGACAGGGAATACAATGAGCAGTTCTTC. Protein: CASSLGDREYNEQFF. The whole variable domain, filled in from reference TRBV28 and TRBJ2-1, reads DVKVTQSSRYLVKRTGEKVFLECVQDMDHENMFWYRQDPGLGLRLIYFSYDVKMKEKGDIPEGYSVSREKKERFSLILESASTNQTSMYLCASSLGDREYNEQFFGPGTRLTVL.

This chain connects TRBV7-9 to TRBJ1-1, with D perhaps TRBD1 (6 bases). Germline assignment: CDR1 SEHNR and CDR2 FQNEAQ (reference sequence). Between the trimmed V and J ends, which lost 5 bases and 1 base, there was a span of 14 bases. This CDR3 comprises 15 residues. The CDR3 nucleotides are TGTGCCAGCAGCGACGGGATACAGGGGAACACTGAAGCTTTCTTT. Residues: CASSDGIQGNTEAFF.

The gene calls are TRBV4-2 and TRBJ2-1; 13 nucleotides align to TRBD2. The CDR3 covers 18 residues. Per germline, CDR1 LGHNA and CDR2 YNFKEQ. With 3 bases clipped from V and 8 bases from J, the junction kept 13 bases outside the gene matches. CDR3 sequence reads: CASSQQTSGGPREHEQFF. DNA for the CDR3: TGTGCCAGCAGCCAGCAGACTAGCGGGGGGCCCCGCGAGCATGAGCAGTTCTTC.